One and the same sample provided the 23 T cell receptor beta chains below, sequenced in a study of blood T cell repertoires in COVID-19. TCRdb's copy holds only in-frame clones and misses some; the assay was immunoSEQ multiplex PCR. The repertoire holds 50,000 to 70,000 clones, with around 80% as singletons. Sequencing used peripheral blood. Source of these receptors: an older woman with acute or convalescent COVID-19.

The chain employs TRBV9 and TRBJ1-2, with D possibly TRBD1 on 5 matching bases. The CDR3 is 14 residues long. Germline V gene sequence: CDR1 SGDLS, CDR2 YYNGEE. V was pared by 0 bases and J by 2 bases, with 8 bases between. CDR3 sequence reads: CASSVESGNYGYTF. CDR3 sequence (DNA): TGTGCCAGCAGCGTAGAGTCAGGGAACTATGGCTACACCTTC. Complete variable domain (other parts from reference TRBV9 and TRBJ1-2): DSGVTQTPKHLITATGQRVTLRCSPRSGDLSVYWYQQSLDQGLQFLIQYYNGEERAKGNILERFSAQQFPDLHSELNLSSLELGDSALYFCASSVESGNYGYTFGSGTRLTVV.

The J gene is TRBJ1-2, the V gene TRBV7-3; D perhaps matches TRBD1 (6 bases). V lost 4 bases to trimming and J lost 4 bases, with 19 bases between them. CDR3 length: 16 residues. In germline, CDR1 is SGHTA, CDR2 FQGTGA. The CDR3 sequence: CASSSDQGSGVYGYTF. The CDR3 DNA sequence: TGTGCCAGCAGCTCGGATCAGGGGAGCGGGGTCTATGGCTACACCTTC.

The count of this clone is one. The genes are TRBV6-1 and TRBJ1-4; a weak D match, TRBD1 (6 bases). The CDR3 spans 14 residues. V was cut by 3 bases and J by 8 bases, with 13 bases left in between. Germline CDR1 reads MNHNS; CDR2 reads SASEGT. This CDR3 reads CASSDGGAGEKLFF. In nucleotides, the CDR3 is TGTGCCAGCAGTGATGGGGGGGCAGGCGAAAAACTGTTTTTT.

This clone was seen a few times. The V gene is TRBV19, the J gene TRBJ1-6; the match to TRBD1 covers 9 bases. The CDR3 is 13 amino acids. Germline lookup yields CDR1 LNHDA and CDR2 SQIVND (reference sequence). J lost 8 bases, V lost 9 bases, and 5 bases had no gene match. The CDR3 coding sequence is TGTGCCAGCCGGGGACAGGGAGATTCACCCCTCCACTTT. Encoded protein: CASRGQGDSPLHF.

This chain uses TRBV7-2 with TRBJ1-5; TRBD1 is a possible D gene (6 bases). The CDR3 consists of 16 residues. CDR1 SGHTA and CDR2 FQGNSA come from the germline V gene. Trimming removed 5 bases at V and 1 base at J, with 15 bases between. CDR3 in amino acids: CASSPTGSWSNQPQHF. CDR3 in DNA: TGTGCCAGCAGCCCGACAGGTTCGTGGAGCAATCAGCCCCAGCATTTT.

This sequence joins TRBV5-1 and TRBJ2-2; 9 nucleotides match TRBD1. V was clipped by 7 bases and J by 4 bases; unmatched bases: 5. The CDR3 has 14 residues. Germline CDR1 SGHRS, CDR2 YFSETQ. The CDR3 region has the DNA TGCGCCAGCGGGGAACAGGGGGCCACCGGGGAGCTGTTTTTT. Its translation is CASGEQGATGELFF.

The genes are TRBV6-2 or TRBV6-3 and TRBJ2-1; maybe TRBD1 (6 bases). The V gene's germline CDR1 is MNHEY and CDR2 SVGEGT. The CDR3 runs 16 residues. The V gene lost 2 bases and the J gene lost 2 bases, with 13 bases spanning the gap. The CDR3 region has the DNA TGTGCCAGCAGTTACGGACAGCTAGCTCCCTACAATGAGCAGTTCTTC. This encodes CASSYGQLAPYNEQFF.

This clone appeared a single time. V is TRBV6-5 and J is TRBJ1-6; D remains ambiguous. CDR1 MNHEY and CDR2 SVGAGI come from the germline V gene. Trimming shortened V by 11 bases and J by 5 bases, and 13 bases separated the two germline ends. The CDR3 is 13 amino acids. This CDR3 is CASIEGHNSPLHF. In nucleotides, the CDR3 is TGTGCCTCTATCGAGGGTCATAATTCACCCCTCCACTTT.

J is TRBJ1-2 and V is TRBV9; D might be TRBD1 (5 bases). This CDR3 comprises 17 residues. Per germline, CDR1 SGDLS and CDR2 YYNGEE. V lost 0 bases, J lost 5 bases, and 20 bases lay in between. Here the CDR3 reads CASSVGQSTWGEYGYTF. CDR3 DNA: TGTGCCAGCAGCGTAGGGCAATCCACGTGGGGGGAGTATGGCTACACCTTC.

This clone has more than one count but fewer than ten. The V and J genes are TRBV19 and TRBJ2-7; D is possibly TRBD2 (5 bases). Trimming removed 5 bases at V and 1 base at J, with 12 bases between. The CDR3 is 14 residues long. From germline, CDR1 is LNHDA and CDR2 SQIVND (reference sequence). CDR3 sequence reads: CASSSVRGSYEQYF. The CDR3 bases are TGTGCCAGTAGTTCTGTTAGAGGGTCCTACGAGCAGTACTTC.

The chain uses TRBV14 and TRBJ2-3; D gene unclear. V shed 1 base and J shed 2 bases, with 4 bases lying between them. CDR3 length: 13 amino acids. Per the germline V gene, CDR1 is SGHDN and CDR2 is FVKESK. As DNA, the CDR3 is TGTGCCAGCAGCCAAGTATCCACAGATACGCAGTATTTT. Translated, it gives CASSQVSTDTQYF.

The count of this clone is one. This chain connects TRBV19 to TRBJ1-6; 7 nucleotides agree with TRBD1. The length of the CDR3 is 13 residues. Germline CDR1 and CDR2: LNHDA and SQIVND (reference sequence). The ends lost 11 bases at V and 6 bases at J; junction bases unmatched: 7. In DNA, the CDR3 is TGTGCCTCCGGGACAGAGCGTAATTCACCCCTCCACTTT. Protein: CASGTERNSPLHF.

Concerning this clone: The sample carries other DNA sequences with the same CDR3. The chain links TRBV19 to TRBJ2-3, with D hard to call. The CDR3 runs to 12 residues. Trimming shortened V by 7 bases and J by 2 bases, and 7 bases separated the two germline ends. Germline V gene sequence: CDR1 LNHDA, CDR2 SQIVND (reference sequence). The CDR3, as DNA: TGTGCCAGTAACAGAGACACAGATACGCAGTATTTT. Amino acid sequence: CASNRDTDTQYF.

This chain joins TRBV2 and TRBJ2-3; TRBD2 matches 11 bases. This CDR3 region has 17 residues. Trimming at V came to 1 base and at J to 1 base, leaving 4 bases not matched to a gene. The germline V gene encodes CDR1 SNHLY and CDR2 FYNNEI. In nucleotides, the CDR3 is TGTGCCAGCAGTGAAGTGAGGGGACTAGCGGGCACAGATACGCAGTATTTT. This codes for CASSEVRGLAGTDTQYF.

This chain links TRBV7-8 with TRBJ1-2, with D tentatively TRBD1 (5 bases). Germline CDR1 reads SGHVS; CDR2 reads FQNEAQ. The V gene lost 4 bases and the J gene lost 8 bases, with 14 bases spanning the gap. This CDR3 spans 13 amino acids. Here the CDR3 DNA reads TGTGCCAGCAGCTCCGGGCCCAGGGAAGGCTACACCTTC. Translated, it gives CASSSGPREGYTF.

The V call is TRBV7-3, the J call TRBJ1-1; D uncertain. The CDR3 extends over 15 amino acids. The germline V and J ends were trimmed by 6 bases and 3 bases, with 17 bases remaining between them. Germline CDR1 SGHTA, CDR2 FQGTGA. DNA of the CDR3: TGTGCCAGCAGTTTGATTCCGGTACGGGACACTGAAGCTTTCTTT. The encoded protein is CASSLIPVRDTEAFF.

The chain carries TRBV10-3 and TRBJ1-6; TRBD1 aligns across 7 bases. Looked up from germline, CDR1 is ENHRY and CDR2 is SYGVKD. V trimming: 10 bases; J trimming: 7 bases; junction bases outside the gene matches: 10. The CDR3 extends over 14 amino acids. The CDR3 DNA sequence: TGTGCCAGCCGACAGGGAACCCTAAATTCACCCCTCCACTTT. It encodes CASRQGTLNSPLHF.

The chain combines TRBV25-1 with TRBJ1-3; D is unclear. Germline CDR1 reads MGHDK; CDR2 reads SYGVNS. The CDR3 is 16 residues long. Trimming pared 1 base from V and 1 base from J, leaving 11 bases between. CDR3: CASSESRGLSGNTIYF. CDR3 DNA sequence: TGTGCCAGCAGTGAATCACGAGGGCTTTCTGGAAACACCATATATTTT.

The J gene is TRBJ2-3, the V gene TRBV21-1; the tabulated D call, TRBD2, remains unverified against the DNA. TRBV21-1 is a documented pseudogene. The CDR3 extends over 16 amino acids. Written as DNA, the CDR3 is TGTGCCAGCAGCAAAAGAAGGAGGCATAAGGCGGATACGCAGTATTTT. This codes for CASSKRRRHKADTQYF.

V and J are TRBV24-1 and TRBJ1-2; TRBD1 matches at 9 bases. The CDR3 totals 15 residues. CDR1 and CDR2 (germline): KGHDR, SFDVKD. The V gene end was trimmed by 3 bases and the J gene end by 9 bases; junction bases not matched to a gene: 10. The CDR3 DNA follows: TGTGCCACCAGTGATCCGGGACAGGGTGTGTCTCGCTACACCTTC. Protein: CATSDPGQGVSRYTF.

The rearrangement joins TRBV19 to TRBJ2-5, with 7 bases fitting TRBD2. The germline V gene has CDR1 LNHDA and CDR2 SQIVND (reference sequence). This CDR3 spans 15 amino acids. The junction had 5 bases not matched to a gene; V was cut back by 3 bases and J by 1 base. The CDR3 here is CASSMGGLIQETQYF. CDR3 coding DNA: TGTGCCAGTAGTATGGGAGGGCTCATCCAAGAGACCCAGTACTTC.

V gene TRBV15 combines with J gene TRBJ1-1, with 7 bases matching TRBD1. The CDR3 extends over 15 amino acids. The germline CDR1 and CDR2 sequences are LNHNV and YYDKDF (reference sequence). J lost 5 bases, V lost 1 base, and 7 bases had no gene match. The CDR3, as DNA: TGTGCCACCAGCAGAGTAAGGGCAGGGGGAACTGAAGCTTTCTTT. Protein sequence: CATSRVRAGGTEAFF.

This clone was found a few times. The V and J genes are TRBV27 and TRBJ2-7; D is unclear. The germline V gene encodes CDR1 MNHEY and CDR2 SMNVEV (reference sequence). Trimming took off 0 bases at V and 2 bases at J, with 8 bases between the two ends. This CDR3 contains 14 residues. CDR3 nucleotides: TGTGCCAGCAGTTTATCGCGCCGTACCTACGAGCAGTACTTC. Its protein is CASSLSRRTYEQYF.